This T cell receptor beta chain emerged from a study of Ad26.COV2.S vaccination and SARS-CoV-2 variants. Broader study findings: Overall T cell responses may have been underestimated by the analyses of TCR breadth and depth. The study found similar non-spike TCR breadth in vaccine and placebo recipients.

Treatment denoted: some 20 received Ad26.COV2.S at low or high dose, single or two shots; about 5 received placebo; per-sample allocation not given. Sampling took place 63 days after the first vaccine or placebo injection. Adults aged 18-55 years in Boston included the donor. The administered vaccine (an Ad26 vector) expressed Wuhan-strain SARS-CoV-2 spike. The count of this clone is one. The antigen is undetermined. Method: immunoSEQ multiplex PCR; TCRdb's copy keeps in-frame clones and lacks some. The sample consists of about 680,000 clones, about 90% of them appearing once. This CDR3 has 15 amino acids. The germline CDR1 and CDR2 sequences are SGHKS and YYEKEE (reference sequence). V lost 0 bases to trimming and J lost 1 base; unmatched junction nucleotides: 0.

The sample in question was peripheral blood, obtained in a trial of Ad26.COV2.S vaccine versus placebo. The chain carries TRBV5-5 and TRBJ2-1, with 8 bases aligning to TRBD1. The receptor was derived from a person aged 18-65 years who received the Ad26.COV2.S COVID-19 vaccine or a placebo. The CDR3 DNA sequence: TGTGCCAGCAGCTTGGGGACAGGGTCCTACAATGAGCAGTTCTTC. Amino acids: CASSLGTGSYNEQFF.